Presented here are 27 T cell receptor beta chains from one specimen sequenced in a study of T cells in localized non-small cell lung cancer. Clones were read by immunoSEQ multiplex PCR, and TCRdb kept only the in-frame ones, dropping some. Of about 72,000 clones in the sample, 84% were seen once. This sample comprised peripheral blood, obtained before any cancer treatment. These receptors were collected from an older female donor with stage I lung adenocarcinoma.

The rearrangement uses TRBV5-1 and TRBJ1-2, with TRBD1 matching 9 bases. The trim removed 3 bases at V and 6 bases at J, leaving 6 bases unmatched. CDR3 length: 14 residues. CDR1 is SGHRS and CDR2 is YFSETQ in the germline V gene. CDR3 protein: CASSWTGQGNGYTF. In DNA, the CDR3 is TGCGCCAGCAGCTGGACGGGACAGGGTAATGGCTACACCTTC.

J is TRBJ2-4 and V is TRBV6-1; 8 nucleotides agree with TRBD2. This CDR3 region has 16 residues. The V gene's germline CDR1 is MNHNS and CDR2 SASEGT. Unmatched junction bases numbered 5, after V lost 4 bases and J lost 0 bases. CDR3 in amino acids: CASSGSGSGAKNIQYF. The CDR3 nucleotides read TGTGCCAGCAGTGGAAGCGGGAGTGGAGCCAAAAACATTCAGTACTTC.

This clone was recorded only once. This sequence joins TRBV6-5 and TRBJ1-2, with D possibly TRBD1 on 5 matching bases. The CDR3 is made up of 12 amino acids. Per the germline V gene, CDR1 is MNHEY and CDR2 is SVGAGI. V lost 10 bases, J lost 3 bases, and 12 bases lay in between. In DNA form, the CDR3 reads TGTGCCACACTCAGGGCTGACTATGGCTACACCTTC. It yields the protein CATLRADYGYTF.

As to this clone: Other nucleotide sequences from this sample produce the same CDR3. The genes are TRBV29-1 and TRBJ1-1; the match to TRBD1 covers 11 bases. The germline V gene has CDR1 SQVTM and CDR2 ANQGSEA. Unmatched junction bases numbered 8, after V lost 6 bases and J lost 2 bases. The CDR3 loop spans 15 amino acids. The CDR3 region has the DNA TGCAGCGTAGCCCGGGACAGGGGGGGTAACACTGAAGCTTTCTTT. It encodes CSVARDRGGNTEAFF.

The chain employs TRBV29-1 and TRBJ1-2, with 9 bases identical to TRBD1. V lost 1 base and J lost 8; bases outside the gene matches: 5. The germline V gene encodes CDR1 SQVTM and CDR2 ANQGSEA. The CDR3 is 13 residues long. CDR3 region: CSVEAWTGEGYTF. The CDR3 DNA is TGCAGCGTTGAAGCCTGGACAGGGGAGGGCTACACCTTC.

DNA for the CDR3: TGTGCCAGCAGCGGAATTCGGTCCTCCTACGAGCAGTACTTC. It is translated as CASSGIRSSYEQYF. The chain employs TRBV7-2 and TRBJ2-5; no definite D call. Gene TRBJ2-7 matches the end of the DNA better, so the J call may be wrong. Per the germline V gene, CDR1 is SGHTA and CDR2 is FQGNSA. The CDR3 runs to 14 residues.

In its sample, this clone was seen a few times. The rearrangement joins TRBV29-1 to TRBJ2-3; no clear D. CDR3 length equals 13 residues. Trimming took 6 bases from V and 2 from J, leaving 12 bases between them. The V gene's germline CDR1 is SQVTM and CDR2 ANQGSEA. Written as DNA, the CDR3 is TGCAGCGTCATTCCGACTCCCACAGATACGCAGTATTTT. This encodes CSVIPTPTDTQYF.

The CDR3 DNA reads TGTGCCAGCAGGTTGGGGGCACACTATGGCTACACCTTC. This translates into CASRLGAHYGYTF. The rearrangement links TRBV6-1 to TRBJ1-2; possibly TRBD1 for D (6 bases). Trimming stripped 6 bases from V and 3 bases from J, with 11 bases between. Germline CDR1 and CDR2: MNHNS and SASEGT. There are 13 residues in the CDR3.

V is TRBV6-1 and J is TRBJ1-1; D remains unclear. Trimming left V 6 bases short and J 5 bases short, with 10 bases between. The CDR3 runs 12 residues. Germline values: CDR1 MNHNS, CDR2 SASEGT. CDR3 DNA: TGTGCCAGCAGCATCAGTGAAACTGAAGCTTTCTTT. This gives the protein CASSISETEAFF.

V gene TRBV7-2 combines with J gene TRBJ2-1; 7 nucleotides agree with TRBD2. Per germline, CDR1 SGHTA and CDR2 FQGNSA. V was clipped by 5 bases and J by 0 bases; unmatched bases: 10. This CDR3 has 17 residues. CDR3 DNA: TGTGCCAGCAGCCCAAGGGGAGCGGGAAGCTCCTACAATGAGCAGTTCTTC. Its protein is CASSPRGAGSSYNEQFF.

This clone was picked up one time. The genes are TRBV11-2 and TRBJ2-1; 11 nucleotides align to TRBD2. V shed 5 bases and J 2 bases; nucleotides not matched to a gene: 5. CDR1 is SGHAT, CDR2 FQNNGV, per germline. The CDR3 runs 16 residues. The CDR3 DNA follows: TGTGCCAGCAGCCCCACTAGCGGGAGAGCCTACAATGAGCAGTTCTTC. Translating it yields CASSPTSGRAYNEQFF.

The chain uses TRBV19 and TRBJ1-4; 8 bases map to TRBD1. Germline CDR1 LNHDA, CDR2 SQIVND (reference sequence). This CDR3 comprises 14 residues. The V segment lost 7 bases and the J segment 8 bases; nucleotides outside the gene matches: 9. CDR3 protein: CASTGRQGREKLFF. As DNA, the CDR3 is TGTGCCAGTACCGGCAGACAGGGGAGGGAAAAACTGTTTTTT.

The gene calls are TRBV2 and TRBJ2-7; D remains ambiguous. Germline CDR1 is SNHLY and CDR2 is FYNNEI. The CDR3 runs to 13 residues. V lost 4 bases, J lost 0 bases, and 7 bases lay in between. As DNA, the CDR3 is TGTGCCAGCAGTGTTGAGAGCTCCTACGAGCAGTACTTC. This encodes CASSVESSYEQYF.

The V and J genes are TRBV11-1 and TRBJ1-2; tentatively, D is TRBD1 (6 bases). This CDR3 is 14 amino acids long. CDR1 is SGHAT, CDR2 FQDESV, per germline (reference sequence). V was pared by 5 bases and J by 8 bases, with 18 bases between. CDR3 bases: TGTGCCAGCAGCCCCGAGACAGGTAGTGTCGGCTACACCTTC. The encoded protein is CASSPETGSVGYTF.

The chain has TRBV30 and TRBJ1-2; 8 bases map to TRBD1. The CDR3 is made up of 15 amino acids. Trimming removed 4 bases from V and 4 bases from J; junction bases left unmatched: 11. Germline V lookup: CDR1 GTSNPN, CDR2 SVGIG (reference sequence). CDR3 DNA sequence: TGTGCCTGGATCGAGTACGACAGGGGAATCTATGGCTACACCTTC. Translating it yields CAWIEYDRGIYGYTF.

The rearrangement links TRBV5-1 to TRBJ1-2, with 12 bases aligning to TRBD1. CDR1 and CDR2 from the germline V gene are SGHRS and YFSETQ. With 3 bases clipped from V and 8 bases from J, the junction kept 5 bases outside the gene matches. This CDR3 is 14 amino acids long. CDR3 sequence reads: CASSSGTGGQGYTF. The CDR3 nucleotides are TGCGCCAGCAGCTCCGGGACAGGGGGCCAAGGCTACACCTTC.

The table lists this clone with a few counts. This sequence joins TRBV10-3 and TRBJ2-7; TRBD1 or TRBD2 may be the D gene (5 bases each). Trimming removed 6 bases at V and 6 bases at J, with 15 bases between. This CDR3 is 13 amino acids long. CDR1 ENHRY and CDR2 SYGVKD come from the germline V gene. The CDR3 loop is CAISEGAGAEQYF. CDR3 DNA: TGTGCCATCAGCGAAGGGGCCGGGGCCGAGCAGTACTTC.

The CDR3 nucleotides read TGTGCCAGCAAGGACAGGGGGGAGACCCAGTACTTC. It specifies CASKDRGETQYF. This rearrangement joins TRBV6-1 to TRBJ2-5, with 10 bases identical to TRBD1. Germline V gene data show CDR1 as MNHNS and CDR2 as SASEGT. CDR3 length equals 12 residues. V was pared by 7 bases and J by 5 bases, with 1 base of the junction left unmatched.

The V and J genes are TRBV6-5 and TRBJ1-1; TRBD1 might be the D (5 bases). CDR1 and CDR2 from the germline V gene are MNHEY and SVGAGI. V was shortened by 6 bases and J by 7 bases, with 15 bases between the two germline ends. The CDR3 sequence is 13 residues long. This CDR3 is CASRRQPTGEAFF. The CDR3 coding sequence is TGTGCCAGCAGACGACAGCCCACTGGTGAAGCTTTCTTT.

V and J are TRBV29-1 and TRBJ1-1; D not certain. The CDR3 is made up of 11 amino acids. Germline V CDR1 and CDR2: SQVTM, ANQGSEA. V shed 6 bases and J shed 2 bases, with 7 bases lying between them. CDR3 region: CSVVSNTEAFF. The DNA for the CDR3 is TGCAGCGTGGTGTCCAACACTGAAGCTTTCTTT.

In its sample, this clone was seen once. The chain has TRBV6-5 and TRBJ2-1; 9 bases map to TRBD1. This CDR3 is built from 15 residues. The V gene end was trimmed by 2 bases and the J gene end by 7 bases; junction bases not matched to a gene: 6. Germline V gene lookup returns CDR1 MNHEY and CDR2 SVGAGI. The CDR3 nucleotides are TGTGCCAGCAGTTACAGGGGACAGGGTTGGAATGAGCAGTTCTTC. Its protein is CASSYRGQGWNEQFF.

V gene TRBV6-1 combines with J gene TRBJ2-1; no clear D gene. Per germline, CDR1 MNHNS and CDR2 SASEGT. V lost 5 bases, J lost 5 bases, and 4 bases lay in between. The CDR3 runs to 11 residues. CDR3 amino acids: CASSPHNEQFF. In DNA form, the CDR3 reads TGTGCCAGCAGTCCCCACAATGAGCAGTTCTTC.

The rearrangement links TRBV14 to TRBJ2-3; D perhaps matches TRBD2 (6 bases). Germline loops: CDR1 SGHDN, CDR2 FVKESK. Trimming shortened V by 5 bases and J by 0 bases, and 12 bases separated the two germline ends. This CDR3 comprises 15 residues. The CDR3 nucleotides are TGTGCCAGCAGCTTCCGACTAGGGAGCACAGATACGCAGTATTTT. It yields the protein CASSFRLGSTDTQYF. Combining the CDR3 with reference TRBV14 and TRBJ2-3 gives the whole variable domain EAGVTQFPSHSVIEKGQTVTLRCDPISGHDNLYWYRRVMGKEIKFLLHFVKESKQDESGMPNNRFLAERTGGTYSTLKVQPAELEDSGVYFCASSFRLGSTDTQYFGPGTRLTVL.

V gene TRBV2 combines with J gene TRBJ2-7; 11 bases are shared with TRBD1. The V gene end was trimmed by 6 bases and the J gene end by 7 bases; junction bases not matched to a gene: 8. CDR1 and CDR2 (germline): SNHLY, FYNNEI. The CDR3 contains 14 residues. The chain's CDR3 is CASRWDRGRREQYF. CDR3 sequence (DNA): TGTGCCAGCAGATGGGACAGGGGGAGAAGGGAGCAGTACTTC.

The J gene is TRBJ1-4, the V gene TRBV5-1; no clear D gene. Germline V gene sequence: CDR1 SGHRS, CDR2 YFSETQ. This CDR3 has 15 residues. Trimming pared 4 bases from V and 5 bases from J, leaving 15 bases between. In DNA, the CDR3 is TGCGCCAGCAGCGGCCTAGGGAGCTTAAATGAAAAACTGTTTTTT. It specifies CASSGLGSLNEKLFF.

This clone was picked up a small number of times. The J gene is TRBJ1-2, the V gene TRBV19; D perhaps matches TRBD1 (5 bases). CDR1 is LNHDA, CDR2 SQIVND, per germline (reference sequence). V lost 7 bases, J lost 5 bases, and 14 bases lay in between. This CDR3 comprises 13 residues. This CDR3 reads CASTNWGLYGYTF. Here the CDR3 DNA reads TGTGCCAGTACTAATTGGGGCTTGTATGGCTACACCTTC.

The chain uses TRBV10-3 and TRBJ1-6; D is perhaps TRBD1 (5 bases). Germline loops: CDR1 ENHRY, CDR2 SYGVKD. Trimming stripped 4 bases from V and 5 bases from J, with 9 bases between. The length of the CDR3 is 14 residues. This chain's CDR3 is CAISGGGDNSPLHF. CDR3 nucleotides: TGTGCCATCAGTGGTGGGGGGGATAATTCACCCCTCCACTTT.